These 2 T cell receptor beta chains originate from one sample sequenced in a study of blood T cell repertoires in COVID-19. The repertoire was sequenced with immunoSEQ multiplex PCR; TCRdb's copy has only in-frame clones and lacks some. The sample has about 230,000 clones; roughly 84% are singletons. The sample taken for sequencing was peripheral blood. All receptors come from a man between 50 and 59 years old with active or convalescent COVID-19.

The rearrangement joins TRBV7-2 to TRBJ2-1; D may be TRBD1 (5 bases). Per the germline V gene, CDR1 is SGHTA and CDR2 is FQGNSA. The ends were cut back, 6 bases at V and 3 bases at J, with 15 bases in the middle. This CDR3 comprises 15 residues. The DNA for the CDR3 is TGTGCCAGCAGGCTAGGGGCACAAGTCTACAATGAGCAGTTCTTC. As protein: CASRLGAQVYNEQFF.

The chain employs TRBV5-5 and TRBJ1-2; 11 bases align to TRBD1. Germline V CDR1 and CDR2: SGHKS, YYEKEE (reference sequence). The V segment lost 2 bases and the J segment 7 bases; nucleotides outside the gene matches: 1. The CDR3 consists of 13 residues. The CDR3 loop reads CASSFGTGGGYTF. CDR3 coding DNA: TGTGCCAGCAGCTTCGGGACAGGGGGTGGCTACACCTTC.